Each of the 16 T cell receptor beta chains below was sequenced from the same sample in a study of cytomegalovirus exposure and HLA in healthy donors. PCR primers comprised 60 Vbeta and 13 Jbeta primers. Only in-frame clones appear in the TCRdb table, and some are missing; sequencing was by immunoSEQ multiplex PCR. The sample yields 98,000 or so clones, more than 75% seen once. The material sequenced was PBMCs. The receptors here all came from a woman aged 18-30 years in good health and CMV-seropositive.

The chain has TRBV6-1 and TRBJ1-1; tentatively, D is TRBD1 (6 bases). V was cut by 6 bases and J by 7 bases, with 15 bases left in between. The germline CDR1 and CDR2 sequences are MNHNS and SASEGT. The CDR3 extends over 13 amino acids. The DNA for the CDR3 is TGTGCCAGCAGCTTGACAGGCATTGGTGAAGCTTTCTTT. This codes for CASSLTGIGEAFF.

This rearrangement joins TRBV4-1 to TRBJ2-1, with 9 nucleotides matching TRBD2. V trimming: 0 bases; J trimming: 5 bases; junction bases outside the gene matches: 8. Germline loops: CDR1 MGHRA, CDR2 YSYEKL. CDR3 length: 17 amino acids. The CDR3 region is CASSQELAGVVHNEQFF. For the CDR3, the DNA is TGCGCCAGCAGCCAAGAGTTAGCGGGAGTAGTCCACAATGAGCAGTTCTTC.

V gene TRBV4-1 combines with J gene TRBJ1-2; 9 bases agree with TRBD1. This CDR3 has 15 amino acids. J gave up 6 bases and V 2 bases, and 7 bases lay outside the gene matches. Germline CDR1 is MGHRA and CDR2 is YSYEKL. CDR3 bases: TGCGCCAGCAGCCAACCCCGGGACAGGGTGGATGGCTACACCTTC. Amino acid sequence: CASSQPRDRVDGYTF.

This rearrangement joins TRBV28 to TRBJ2-7, with 7 bases that match TRBD2. The V and J ends lost 2 bases and 3 bases, in that order; junction bases with no gene match: 1. Per germline, CDR1 MDHEN and CDR2 SYDVKM. This CDR3 spans 13 amino acids. The CDR3 is CASSLAGDYEQYF. As DNA, the CDR3 is TGTGCCAGCAGTTTAGCGGGAGACTACGAGCAGTACTTC.

The chain has TRBV4-1 and TRBJ1-4, with D perhaps matching TRBD1 (5 bases). Germline CDR1 is MGHRA and CDR2 is YSYEKL. Trimming took 2 bases from V and 4 from J, leaving 14 bases between them. The CDR3 totals 16 residues. Here the CDR3 DNA reads TGCGCCAGCAGCCAACGGGCCGGGGGAGATAATGAAAAACTGTTTTTT. Translated: CASSQRAGGDNEKLFF.

This sequence joins TRBV28 and TRBJ2-5, with no clear D. CDR1 MDHEN and CDR2 SYDVKM come from the germline V gene. The germline V and J ends were trimmed by 7 bases and 5 bases, with 11 bases remaining between them. The CDR3 contains 12 residues. The CDR3 loop is CASNLPEETQYF. In nucleotides, the CDR3 is TGTGCCAGCAATCTCCCGGAGGAGACCCAGTACTTC.

The rearrangement links TRBV2 to TRBJ2-7; D uncertain. Germline V gene sequence: CDR1 SNHLY, CDR2 FYNNEI. This CDR3 is built from 14 residues. The V and J ends lost 3 bases and 5 bases respectively, with 14 bases between them. CDR3 coding DNA: TGTGCCAGCAGTGAGGTCTACCTTCTCCACGAGCAGTACTTC. This encodes CASSEVYLLHEQYF.

CDR3 sequence: CASSRTGGTDTQYF. The CDR3 DNA is TGTGCCAGCAGCCGGACAGGGGGCACAGATACGCAGTATTTT. V usage is TRBV7-3 and J usage is TRBJ2-3, with 9 bases fitting TRBD1. Germline CDR1 and CDR2: SGHTA and FQGTGA. The CDR3 contains 14 residues. With 5 bases clipped from V and 1 base from J, the junction kept 1 base outside the gene matches.

The CDR3 sequence is CASSESGMATEAFF. The CDR3 nucleotides read TGTGCCAGCAGTGAATCAGGGATGGCGACTGAAGCTTTCTTT. The chain links TRBV25-1 to TRBJ1-1, with D possibly matching TRBD1 (5 bases). This CDR3 contains 14 residues. With 1 base removed from V and 5 bases from J, the gap between germline ends came to 11 bases. Germline CDR1 reads MGHDK; CDR2 reads SYGVNS.

This chain connects TRBV27 to TRBJ1-1, with TRBD1 as a possible D gene (5 bases). V lost 3 bases and J lost 11, with 10 bases in between. Germline values: CDR1 MNHEY, CDR2 SMNVEV (reference sequence). The CDR3 contains 11 residues. CDR3 loop: CASSFGALAFF. CDR3 bases: TGTGCCAGCAGTTTTGGGGCCCTCGCTTTCTTT.

V and J are TRBV7-8 and TRBJ2-7, with D tentatively TRBD1 (5 bases). Trimming shortened V by 3 bases and J by 3 bases, and 6 bases separated the two germline ends. Germline V gene data show CDR1 as SGHVS and CDR2 as FQNEAQ. This CDR3 has 12 residues. The CDR3 loop reads CASSFQGYEQYF. The CDR3 DNA sequence: TGTGCCAGCAGCTTCCAGGGCTACGAGCAGTACTTC.

V and J are TRBV2 and TRBJ1-2, with 8 bases fitting TRBD1. Germline V CDR1 and CDR2: SNHLY, FYNNEI. The CDR3 has 13 amino acids. Unmatched junction bases numbered 8, after V lost 6 bases and J lost 8 bases. The CDR3 protein is CASRVKTGDGYTF. For the CDR3, the DNA is TGTGCCAGCAGAGTAAAGACAGGGGACGGCTACACCTTC.

The gene calls are TRBV7-3 and TRBJ2-1; 11 positions match TRBD2. The CDR3 sequence is 17 residues long. Germline values: CDR1 SGHTA, CDR2 FQGTGA. Unmatched junction bases numbered 9, after V lost 4 bases and J lost 4 bases. The CDR3, as DNA: TGTGCCAGCAGCTCGTACTCCGGGACTAGCGGTTACAATGAGCAGTTCTTC. Translating gives CASSSYSGTSGYNEQFF.

The CDR3 nucleotides read TGTGCCAGCAGCCAGGACAGGGACTACGAGCAGTACTTC. As protein: CASSQDRDYEQYF. The rearrangement joins TRBV5-6 to TRBJ2-7; 8 bases are a match to TRBD1. The V gene's germline CDR1 is SGHDT and CDR2 YYEEEE. V shed 4 bases, J shed 3 bases, and the junction held 3 bases outside the gene matches. CDR3 length: 13 residues.

The chain couples TRBV7-3 to TRBJ1-1; D ambiguous. Germline assignment: CDR1 SGHTA and CDR2 FQGTGA. Trimming left V 6 bases short and J 2 bases short, with 10 bases between. The CDR3 loop spans 13 amino acids. The CDR3 DNA follows: TGTGCCAGCAGGAAAGGAGCTAACACTGAAGCTTTCTTT. This codes for CASRKGANTEAFF.

The chain joins TRBV18 to TRBJ1-5; 10 bases match TRBD1. Germline CDR1 and CDR2: KGHSH and LQKENI. Losses at the gene ends were 5 bases for V and 7 bases for J; bases not matched to a gene: 11. The CDR3 runs to 16 residues. DNA for the CDR3: TGTGCCAGCTCAAGACAGGGGGCGAAGTCCTCCCAGCCCCAGCATTTT. Its translation is CASSRQGAKSSQPQHF.